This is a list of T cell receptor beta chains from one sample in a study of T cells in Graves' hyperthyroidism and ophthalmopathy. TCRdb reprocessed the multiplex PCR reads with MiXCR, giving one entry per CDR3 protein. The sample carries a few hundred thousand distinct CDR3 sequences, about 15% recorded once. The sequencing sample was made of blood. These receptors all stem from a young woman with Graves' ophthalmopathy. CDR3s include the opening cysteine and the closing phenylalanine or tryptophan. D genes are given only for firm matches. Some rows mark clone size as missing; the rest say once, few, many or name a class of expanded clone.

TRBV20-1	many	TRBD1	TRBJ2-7	CSARPGTGGYEQYF	TGCAGTGCCAGACCTGGGACAGGGGGCTACGAGCAGTACTTC
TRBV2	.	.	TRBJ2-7	CASSAGQSIGYEQYF	TGTGCCAGCAGTGCGGGGCAGAGTATAGGGTACGAGCAGTACTTC
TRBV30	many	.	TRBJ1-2	CTWSVSDSGFWGYTF	TGTACCTGGAGTGTCTCGGACTCGGGGTTTTGGGGCTACACCTTC
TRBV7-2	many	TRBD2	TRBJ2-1	CASSPVPKSGGNYNEQFF	TGTGCCAGCAGCCCAGTGCCCAAAAGCGGGGGAAACTACAATGAGCAGTTCTTC
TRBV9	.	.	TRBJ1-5	CASSATPSNQPQHF	TGTGCCAGCAGCGCGACTCCTAGCAATCAGCCCCAGCATTTT
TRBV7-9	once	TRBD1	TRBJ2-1	CASSLGQGTYEQFF	TGTGCCAGCAGCTTAGGACAGGGAACCTACGAGCAGTTCTTC
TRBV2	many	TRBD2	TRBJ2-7	CASGFSRGDPTYEQYF	TGTGCCAGCGGGTTCTCGCGGGGGGACCCTACCTACGAGCAGTACTTC
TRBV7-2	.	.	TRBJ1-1	CASSPISPGNTEAFF	TGTGCCAGCAGCCCCATCTCTCCTGGGAACACTGAAGCTTTCTTT
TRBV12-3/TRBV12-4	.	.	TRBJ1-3	CAFTRRGAGNTIYF	TGTGCCTTTACAAGGCGAGGCGCTGGAAACACCATATATTTT
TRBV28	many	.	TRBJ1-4	CASSTGFLTNTNEKLFF	TGTGCCAGCAGTACAGGGTTCCTAACCAATACTAATGAAAAACTGTTTTTT
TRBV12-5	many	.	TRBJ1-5	CASGPQGRNQPQHF	TGTGCTAGTGGACCACAGGGTAGGAATCAGCCCCAGCATTTT
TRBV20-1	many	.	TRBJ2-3	CSAKGPADTQYF	TGCAGTGCAAAAGGACCCGCAGATACGCAGTATTTT
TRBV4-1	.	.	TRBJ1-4	CASSQEQGSTNEKLFF	TGCGCCAGCAGCCAAGAGCAGGGTTCCACTAATGAAAAACTGTTTTTT
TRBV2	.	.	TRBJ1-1	CASSEIAGTEAFF	TGTGCCAGCAGTGAAATTGCGGGGACTGAAGCTTTCTTT
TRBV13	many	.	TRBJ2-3	CASSPERDTQYF	TGTGCCAGCAGCCCGGAGAGAGATACGCAGTATTTT
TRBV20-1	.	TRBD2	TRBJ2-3	CSAGEGPATSTDTQYF	TGCAGTGCTGGGGAGGGACCGGCGACCAGCACAGATACGCAGTATTTT
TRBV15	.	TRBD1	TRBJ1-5	CATSNPGTGDTLQPQHF	TGTGCCACCAGCAACCCTGGGACAGGGGATACTCTACAGCCCCAGCATTTT
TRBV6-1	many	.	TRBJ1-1	CATRLGGTEAFF	TGTGCCACAAGGCTAGGTGGGACTGAAGCTTTCTTT
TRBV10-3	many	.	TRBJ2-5	CAISDEQGGGTQYF	TGTGCCATCAGTGACGAACAGGGAGGTGGGACCCAGTACTTC
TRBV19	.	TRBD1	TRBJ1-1	CASRMGQLNTEAFF	TGTGCCAGTAGGATGGGACAGTTGAACACTGAAGCTTTCTTT
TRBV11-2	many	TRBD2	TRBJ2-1	CASSRGLAVNNEQFF	TGTGCCAGCAGCAGGGGACTAGCGGTGAACAATGAGCAGTTCTTC
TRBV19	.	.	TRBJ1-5	CASRTALRGNQPQHF	TGTGCCAGTAGAACCGCCCTTAGGGGCAATCAGCCCCAGCATTTT
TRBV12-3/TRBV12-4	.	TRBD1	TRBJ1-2	CASSSYEGQLNGYTF	TGTGCCAGCAGTTCATACGAGGGACAGTTAAATGGCTACACCTTC
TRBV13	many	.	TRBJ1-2	CASSLTEGNHGYTF	TGTGCCAGCAGCCTTACAGAGGGGAACCATGGCTACACCTTC
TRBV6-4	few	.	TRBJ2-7	CASSTGTPINYEQYF	TGTGCCAGCAGTACCGGGACACCAATTAACTACGAGCAGTACTTC
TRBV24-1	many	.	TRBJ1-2	CATSDLTAYGYTF	TGTGCCACCAGTGACCTGACAGCCTATGGCTACACCTTC
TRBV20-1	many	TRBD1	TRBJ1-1	CSAGRDRSSEAFF	TGCAGTGCTGGGCGGGACAGATCCTCTGAAGCTTTCTTT
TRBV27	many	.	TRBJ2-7	CASSLSPRPSYEQYF	TGTGCCAGCAGTTTATCCCCTCGCCCTTCCTACGAGCAGTACTTC
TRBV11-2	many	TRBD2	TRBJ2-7	CASSLRRGGPYEQYF	TGTGCCAGCAGCTTAAGGCGGGGGGGCCCCTACGAGCAGTACTTC
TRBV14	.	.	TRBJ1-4	CASSRGPNEKLFF	TGTGCCAGCAGCCGGGGACCCAATGAAAAACTGTTTTTT
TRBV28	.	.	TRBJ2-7	CASSLGGEEQYF	TGTGCCAGCAGTTTAGGGGGAGAGGAGCAGTACTTC
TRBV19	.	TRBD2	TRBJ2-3	CASSSGVVTDTQYF	TGTGCCAGTAGCAGCGGGGTAGTAACAGATACGCAGTATTTT
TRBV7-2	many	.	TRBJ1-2	CASSIAGPNYGYTF	TGTGCCAGCAGCATCGCGGGCCCTAACTATGGCTACACCTTC
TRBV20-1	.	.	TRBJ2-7	CGARADSVNYEQYF	TGCGGTGCTAGAGCGGACAGTGTAAACTACGAGCAGTACTTC
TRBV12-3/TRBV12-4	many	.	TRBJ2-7	CASSLALRHEQYF	TGTGCCAGCAGTTTAGCCCTTCGACACGAGCAGTACTTC
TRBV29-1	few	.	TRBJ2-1	CSVRDRASSGGEQFF	TGCAGCGTCCGAGACAGGGCCAGCTCGGGGGGTGAGCAGTTCTTC
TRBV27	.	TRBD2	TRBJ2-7	CASTTPWGTSGSREQYF	TGTGCCAGCACCACTCCTTGGGGGACTAGCGGGAGCAGAGAGCAGTACTTC
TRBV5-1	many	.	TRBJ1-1	CASSAGTPNTEAFF	TGCGCCAGCAGCGCGGGGACACCCAACACTGAAGCTTTCTTT
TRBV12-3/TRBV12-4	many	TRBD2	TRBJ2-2	CASRRLAGVTGELFF	TGTGCCAGCAGGCGACTAGCGGGGGTCACCGGGGAGCTGTTTTTT
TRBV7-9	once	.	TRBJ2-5	CASSPDPARGRWSETQYF	TGTGCCAGCAGCCCAGACCCCGCTAGGGGGAGATGGTCGGAGACCCAGTACTTC
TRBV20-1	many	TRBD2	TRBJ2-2	CSALAGGPGELFF	TGCAGTGCTCTAGCGGGGGGGCCCGGGGAGCTGTTTTTT
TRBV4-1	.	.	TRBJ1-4	CASSQEDRPGEKLFF	TGCGCCAGCAGCCAAGAAGACAGGCCAGGTGAAAAACTGTTTTTT
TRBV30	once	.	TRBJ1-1	CAWAREWGRNTEAFF	TGTGCCTGGGCCCGGGAGTGGGGCCGGAACACTGAAGCTTTCTTT
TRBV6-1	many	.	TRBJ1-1	CASSYDGEANTEAFF	TGTGCCAGCAGTTACGACGGAGAAGCGAACACTGAAGCTTTCTTT
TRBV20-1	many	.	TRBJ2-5	CSARRYPAIPGQYF	TGCAGTGCTAGGCGATATCCCGCGATACCGGGCCAGTACTTC
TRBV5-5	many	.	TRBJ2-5	CASSGVAWGEFQETQYF	TGTGCCAGCAGCGGAGTAGCGTGGGGGGAATTTCAAGAGACCCAGTACTTC
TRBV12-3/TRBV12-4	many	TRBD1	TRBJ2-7	CASSPRQGNWFEQYF	TGTGCCAGCAGTCCCCGACAGGGGAACTGGTTCGAGCAGTACTTC
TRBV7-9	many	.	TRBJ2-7	CASSSPGTSYEQYF	TGTGCCAGCAGCTCGCCAGGGACGTCCTACGAGCAGTACTTC
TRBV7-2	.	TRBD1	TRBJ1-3	CASSPGQGPWATIYF	TGTGCCAGCAGCCCAGGACAGGGGCCGTGGGCGACCATATATTTT
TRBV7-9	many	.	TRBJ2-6	CASSLPGVTDRFSGANVLTF	TGTGCCAGCAGTCTACCAGGGGTAACCGACCGGTTCTCTGGGGCCAACGTCCTGACTTTC
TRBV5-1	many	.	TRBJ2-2	CASSLAGKNTGELFF	TGCGCCAGCAGCTTGGCCGGAAAGAACACCGGGGAGCTGTTTTTT
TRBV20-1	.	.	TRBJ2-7	CSARWGWDEQYF	TGCAGTGCTAGGTGGGGTTGGGACGAGCAGTACTTC
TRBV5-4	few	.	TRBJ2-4	CASSSRGTLAKNIQYF	TGTGCCAGCAGCTCACGGGGGACCCTAGCCAAAAACATTCAGTACTTC
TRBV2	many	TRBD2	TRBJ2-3	CASSLSAGDTDTQYF	TGTGCCAGCAGCCTGTCGGCGGGGGACACAGATACGCAGTATTTT
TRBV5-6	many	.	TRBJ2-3	CASSSPKRGKLTDTQYF	TGTGCCAGCAGCTCCCCGAAGAGGGGAAAACTCACAGATACGCAGTATTTT
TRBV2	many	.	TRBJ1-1	CASRVQGIAFF	TGTGCCAGCAGAGTACAGGGCATAGCTTTCTTT
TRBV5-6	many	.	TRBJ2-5	CASSFPPGGETQYF	TGTGCCAGCAGCTTCCCCCCAGGGGGGGAGACCCAGTACTTC
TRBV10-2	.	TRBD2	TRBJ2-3	CASSRAGGRADTQYF	TGCGCCAGCAGTCGAGCGGGGGGCAGGGCAGATACGCAGTATTTT
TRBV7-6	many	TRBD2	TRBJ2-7	CASSPTSGGGRKEQYF	TGTGCCAGCAGCCCGACTAGCGGGGGGGGCCGTAAGGAGCAGTACTTC
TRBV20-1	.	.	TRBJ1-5	CSAREGRVPHSNQPQHF	TGCAGTGCTAGAGAAGGGAGGGTCCCCCATAGCAATCAGCCCCAGCATTTT